The entry below describes one T cell receptor beta chain. Its antigen remains unknown. Each donor's status was that of a healthy bone marrow donor. The sample originates from a study of cytomegalovirus exposure and HLA in healthy donors. The study's findings and limits: In a later analysis, TCR beta V- and J-gene trimming showed a link to a missense DCLRE1C variant. Analyzed later, most CMV-associated TCR beta chains appeared HLA-restricted. Most subjects had HLA-A and HLA-B alleles reportedly predicted accurately by TCR beta sequences.

The CDR3 has 14 amino acids. Trimming took off 4 bases at V and 2 bases at J, with 12 bases between the two ends. Per germline, CDR1 SGHAT and CDR2 FQNNGV. In the PCR, 60 Vbeta and 13 Jbeta primers were used. Clones were sequenced by immunoSEQ multiplex PCR, and TCRdb holds only the in-frame ones, with some missing. The repertoire holds around 150,000 clones, with 80% as singletons. The chain employs TRBV11-2 and TRBJ2-7; perhaps TRBD2 as D (6 bases). The sequenced sample was PBMCs. The sequence was obtained from a man under 40 in good health. Written as DNA, the CDR3 is TGTGCCAGCAGCTGGGGAGGCTCAGCCTACGAGCAGTACTTC. Protein product: CASSWGGSAYEQYF. Drawing the rest from reference TRBV11-2 and TRBJ2-7, the complete variable domain is EAGVAQSPRYKIIEKRQSVAFWCNPISGHATLYWYQQILGQGPKLLIQFQNNGVVDDSQLPKDRFSAERLKGVDSTLKIQPAKLEDSAVYLCASSWGGSAYEQYFGPGTRLTVT.